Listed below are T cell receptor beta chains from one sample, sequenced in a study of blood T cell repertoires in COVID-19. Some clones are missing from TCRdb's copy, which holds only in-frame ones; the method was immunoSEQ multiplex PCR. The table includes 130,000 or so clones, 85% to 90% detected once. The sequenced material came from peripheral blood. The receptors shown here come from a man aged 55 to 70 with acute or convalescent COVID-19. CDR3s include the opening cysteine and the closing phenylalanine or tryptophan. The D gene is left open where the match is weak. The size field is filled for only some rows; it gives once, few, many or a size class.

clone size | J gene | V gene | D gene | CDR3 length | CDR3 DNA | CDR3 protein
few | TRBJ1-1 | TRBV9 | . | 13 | TGTGCCAGCAGCGGTCCCGCGGACACTGAAGCTTTCTTT | CASSGPADTEAFF
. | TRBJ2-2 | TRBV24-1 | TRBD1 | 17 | TGTGCCACCAGTGATTCCTTGACAGGGGCGGGAACCGGGGAGCTGTTTTTT | CATSDSLTGAGTGELFF
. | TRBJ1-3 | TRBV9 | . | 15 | TGTGCCAGCAGCGTAGGGCAGTTCTCTGGAAACACCATATATTTT | CASSVGQFSGNTIYF
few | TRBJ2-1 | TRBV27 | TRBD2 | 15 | TGTGCCAGCAGTTTATCTTCTAGCGGGTTCAATGAGCAGTTCTTC | CASSLSSSGFNEQFF
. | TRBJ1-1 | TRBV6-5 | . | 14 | TGTGCCAGCACTAAGACGGGGTCGATCACTGAAGCTTTCTTT | CASTKTGSITEAFF
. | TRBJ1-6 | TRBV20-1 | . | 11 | TGCAGTGCTACAAATAATTCACCCCTCCACTTT | CSATNNSPLHF
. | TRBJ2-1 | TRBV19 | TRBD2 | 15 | TGTGCCAGTAGTGTTACCGGGACTAGCGCATCTGAGCAGTTCTTC | CASSVTGTSASEQFF
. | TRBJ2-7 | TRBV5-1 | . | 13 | TGCGCCAGCAGCTTGGCGCGGGTGGAAGAGCAGTACTTC | CASSLARVEEQYF
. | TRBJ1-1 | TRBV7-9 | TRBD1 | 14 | TGTGCCAGCACCAACAGGGGGGAAAACACTGAAGCTTTCTTT | CASTNRGENTEAFF
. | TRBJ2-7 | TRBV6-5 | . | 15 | TGTGCCAGCAGTTCCCGACAGGCTCTCTCCTACGAGCAGTACTTC | CASSSRQALSYEQYF
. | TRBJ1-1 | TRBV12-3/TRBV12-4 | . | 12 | TGTGCCAGCAGCCCCCCGAGAGGAGGAGCTTTCTTT | CASSPPRGGAFF
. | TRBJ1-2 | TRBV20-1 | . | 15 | TGCAGTGCTAGTGGGGGGGTCTTCGCCAACTATGGCTACACCTTC | CSASGGVFANYGYTF
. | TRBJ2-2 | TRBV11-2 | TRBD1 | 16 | TGTGCCAGCAGCTTAGGGTCAGGGGGCAAGACCGGGGAGCTGTTTTTT | CASSLGSGGKTGELFF
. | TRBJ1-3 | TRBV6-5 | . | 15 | TGTGCCAGCAGCTTCCTAAGGGGCTCTGGAAACACCATATATTTT | CASSFLRGSGNTIYF
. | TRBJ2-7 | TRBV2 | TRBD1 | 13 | TGTGCCAGCAAAGGGACAGGGGGCAACGAGCAGTACTTC | CASKGTGGNEQYF
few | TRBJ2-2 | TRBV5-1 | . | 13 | TGCGCCAGCAGTCTTAGTTTAACCGGGGAGCTGTTTTTT | CASSLSLTGELFF
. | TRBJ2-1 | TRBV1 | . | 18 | TGCACCAGCAGCCAAGATCTGCTAGCGGGTGGTTTTTACAATGAGCAGTTCTTC | CTSSQDLLAGGFYNEQFF
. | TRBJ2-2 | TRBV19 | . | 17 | TGTGCCAGTAGTAACCAACAGGGACGCATCCGTACCGGGGAGCTGTTTTTT | CASSNQQGRIRTGELFF
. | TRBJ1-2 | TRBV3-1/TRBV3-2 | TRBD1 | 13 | TGTGCCAGCAGCTTCAGGGGGCCGGGAGGCTACACCTTC | CASSFRGPGGYTF
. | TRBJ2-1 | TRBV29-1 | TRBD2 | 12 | TGCAGCGTTATAGCGGGAGGCAATGAGCAGTTCTTC | CSVIAGGNEQFF
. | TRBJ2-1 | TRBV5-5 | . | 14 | TGTGCCAGCAGCTTTTTCGGAGGGCGCAATGAGCAGTTCTTC | CASSFFGGRNEQFF
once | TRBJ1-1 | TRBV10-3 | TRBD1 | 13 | TGTGCCATCAGTCAGGGGGTGGACACTGAAGCTTTCTTT | CAISQGVDTEAFF
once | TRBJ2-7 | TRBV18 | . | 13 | TGTGCCAGCTCACAATCCCTATCCTACGAGCAGTACTTC | CASSQSLSYEQYF
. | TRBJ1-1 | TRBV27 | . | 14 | TGTGCCAGCAGTTCTCTAGCCCTGGGCACTGAAGCTTTCTTT | CASSSLALGTEAFF
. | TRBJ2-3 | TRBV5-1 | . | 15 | TGCGCCAGCAGCTTGGATGGAGTGGGTACAGATACGCAGTATTTT | CASSLDGVGTDTQYF
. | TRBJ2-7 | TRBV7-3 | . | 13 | TGTGCCAGCAGCCTCCGGCCTCGGGACGAGCAGTACTTC | CASSLRPRDEQYF
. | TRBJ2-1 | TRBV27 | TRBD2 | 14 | TGTGCCAGCTCTCGGCGGTCGGGGGGAGTTGAGCGGTTCTTC | CASSRRSGGVERFF
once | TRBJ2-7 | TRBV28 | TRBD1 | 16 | TGTGCCAGCAGTCCGCCCGTAGGGACAGGGAGGGTCGAGCAGTACTTC | CASSPPVGTGRVEQYF
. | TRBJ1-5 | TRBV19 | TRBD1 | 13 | TGTGCCAGTAATCGACAGGGAGATCAGCCCCAGCATTTT | CASNRQGDQPQHF
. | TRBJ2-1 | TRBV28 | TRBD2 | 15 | TGTGCCAGCAGCCTTTCTAGCGGGAGGCACAATGAGCAGTTCTTC | CASSLSSGRHNEQFF
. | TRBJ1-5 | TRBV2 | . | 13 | TGTGCCAGCAGAGCAGGGGAGGGTCAGCCCCAGCATTTT | CASRAGEGQPQHF
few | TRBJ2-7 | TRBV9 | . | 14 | TGTGCCAGCAGCGTAGCGGCGGAGGCCTACGAGCAGTACTTC | CASSVAAEAYEQYF
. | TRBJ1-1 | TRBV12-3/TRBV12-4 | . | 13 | TGTGCCAGCAGGAATCAGGGGAACACTGAAGCTTTCTTT | CASRNQGNTEAFF
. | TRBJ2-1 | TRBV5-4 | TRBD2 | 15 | TGTGCCAGCAGCCCGATCCCAGGACTAGCGTTTGAGCAGTTCTTC | CASSPIPGLAFEQFF
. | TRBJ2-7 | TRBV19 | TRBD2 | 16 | TGTGCCAGTAGTATAATAGGGGCGGGAGGCTCCTACGAGCAGTACTTC | CASSIIGAGGSYEQYF
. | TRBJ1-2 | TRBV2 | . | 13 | TGTGCCAGCAGCGCTGAAACAAACTATGGCTACACCTTC | CASSAETNYGYTF
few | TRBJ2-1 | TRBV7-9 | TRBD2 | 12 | TGTGCCAGCAGCACGGGGGGGAATGAGCAGTTCTTC | CASSTGGNEQFF
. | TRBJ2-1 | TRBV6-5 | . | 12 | TGTGCCAGCGGAGGTCTCTACAATGAGCAGTTCTTC | CASGGLYNEQFF
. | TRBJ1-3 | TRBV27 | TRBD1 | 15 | TGTGCCAGCAGTTCAACAGGGGGCTCTGGAAACACCATATATTTT | CASSSTGGSGNTIYF
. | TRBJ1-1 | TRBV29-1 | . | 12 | TGCAGCGTCCGCAACAGGGACACTGAAGCTTTCTTT | CSVRNRDTEAFF
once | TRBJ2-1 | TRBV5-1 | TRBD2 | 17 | TGCGCCAGCAGCTTGGCCGGCGGGGGGGCCTCCTACAATGAGCAGTTCTTC | CASSLAGGGASYNEQFF
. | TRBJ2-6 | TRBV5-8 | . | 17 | TGTGCCAGCAGCTTGTACCACCTTAGCTCTGGGGCCAACGTCCTGACTTTC | CASSLYHLSSGANVLTF
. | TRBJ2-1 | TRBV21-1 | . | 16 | TGTGCCAGCAGCAAAAACGGCAGGGGCCCCTACAATGAGCAGTTCTTC | CASSKNGRGPYNEQFF
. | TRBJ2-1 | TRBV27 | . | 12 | TGTGCCAGCAGTTTGGTGCGGAATGAGCAGTTCTTC | CASSLVRNEQFF
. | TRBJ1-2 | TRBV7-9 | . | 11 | TGTGCCAGCAGTCCTGACTATGGCTACACCTTC | CASSPDYGYTF
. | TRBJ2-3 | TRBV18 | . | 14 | TGTGCCAGCTCAGCAGGGGAAAGCGCAGATACGCAGTATTTT | CASSAGESADTQYF
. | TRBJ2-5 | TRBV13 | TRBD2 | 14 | TGTGCCAGCAGCTTTAGGGAGGGGAGAGAGACCCAGTACTTC | CASSFREGRETQYF
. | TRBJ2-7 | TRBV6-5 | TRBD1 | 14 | TGTGCCAGCAAGGAGAGGGGACAGACCTACGAGCAGTACTTC | CASKERGQTYEQYF
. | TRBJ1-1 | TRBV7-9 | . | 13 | TGTGCCAGCAGCTTAGGTGCCATAGCCGAAGCTTTCTTT | CASSLGAIAEAFF
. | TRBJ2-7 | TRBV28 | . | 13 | TGTGCCAGCAGCGAGGGGAGGAGCTACGAGCAGTACTTC | CASSEGRSYEQYF
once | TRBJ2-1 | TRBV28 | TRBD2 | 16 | TGTGCCAGCAGTTTGACTAGCGGGAGGGCCGCAGCTGAGCAGTTCTTC | CASSLTSGRAAAEQFF
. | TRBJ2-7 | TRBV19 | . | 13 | TGTGCCAGTAGTGGGGGGAGCTCCTACGAGCAGTACTTC | CASSGGSSYEQYF
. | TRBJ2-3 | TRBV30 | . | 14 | TGTGCCTGGAGTGTACAAGGGGGAACAGATACGCAGTATTTT | CAWSVQGGTDTQYF
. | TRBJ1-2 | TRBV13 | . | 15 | TGTGCCAGCAGCTTAGGCCTAAGGGGAGGTCATGGCTACACCTTC | CASSLGLRGGHGYTF
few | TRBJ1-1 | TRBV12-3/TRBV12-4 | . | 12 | TGTGCCAGCAGTTTCCCTATAACTGAAGCTTTCTTT | CASSFPITEAFF
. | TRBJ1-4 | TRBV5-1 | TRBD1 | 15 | TGCGCCAGCAGCTCGACAGGGCGAGGGGGCGAAAAACTGTTTTTT | CASSSTGRGGEKLFF